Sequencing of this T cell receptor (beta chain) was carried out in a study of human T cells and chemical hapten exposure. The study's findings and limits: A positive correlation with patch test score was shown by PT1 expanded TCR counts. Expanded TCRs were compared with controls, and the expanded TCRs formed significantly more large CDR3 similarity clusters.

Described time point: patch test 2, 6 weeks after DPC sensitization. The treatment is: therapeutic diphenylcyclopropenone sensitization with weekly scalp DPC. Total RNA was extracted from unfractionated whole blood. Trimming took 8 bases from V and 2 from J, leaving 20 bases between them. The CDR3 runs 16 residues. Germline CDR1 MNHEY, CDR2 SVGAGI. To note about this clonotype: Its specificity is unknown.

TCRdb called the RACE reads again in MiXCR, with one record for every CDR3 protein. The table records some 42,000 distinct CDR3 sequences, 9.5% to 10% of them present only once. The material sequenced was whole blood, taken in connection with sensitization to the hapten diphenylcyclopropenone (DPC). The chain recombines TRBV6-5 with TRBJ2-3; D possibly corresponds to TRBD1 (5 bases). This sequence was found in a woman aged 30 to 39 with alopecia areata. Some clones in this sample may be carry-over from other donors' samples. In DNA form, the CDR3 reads TGTGCCAGCCGCCTGGGGCCAGGCAATCCCACAGATACGCAGTATTTT. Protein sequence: CASRLGPGNPTDTQYF.